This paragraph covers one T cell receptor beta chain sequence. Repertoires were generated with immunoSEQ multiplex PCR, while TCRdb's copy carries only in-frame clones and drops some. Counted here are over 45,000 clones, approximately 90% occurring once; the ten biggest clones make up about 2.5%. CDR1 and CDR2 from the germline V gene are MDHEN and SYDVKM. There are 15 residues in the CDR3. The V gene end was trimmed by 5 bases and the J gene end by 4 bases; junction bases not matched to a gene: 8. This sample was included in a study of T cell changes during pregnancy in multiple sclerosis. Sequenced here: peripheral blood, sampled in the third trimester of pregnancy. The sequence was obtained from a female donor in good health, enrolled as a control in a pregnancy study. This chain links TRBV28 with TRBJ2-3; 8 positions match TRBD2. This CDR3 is CASSRSGVRADTQYF. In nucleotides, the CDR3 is TGTGCCAGCAGTCGTAGCGGGGTGCGTGCAGATACGCAGTATTTT.